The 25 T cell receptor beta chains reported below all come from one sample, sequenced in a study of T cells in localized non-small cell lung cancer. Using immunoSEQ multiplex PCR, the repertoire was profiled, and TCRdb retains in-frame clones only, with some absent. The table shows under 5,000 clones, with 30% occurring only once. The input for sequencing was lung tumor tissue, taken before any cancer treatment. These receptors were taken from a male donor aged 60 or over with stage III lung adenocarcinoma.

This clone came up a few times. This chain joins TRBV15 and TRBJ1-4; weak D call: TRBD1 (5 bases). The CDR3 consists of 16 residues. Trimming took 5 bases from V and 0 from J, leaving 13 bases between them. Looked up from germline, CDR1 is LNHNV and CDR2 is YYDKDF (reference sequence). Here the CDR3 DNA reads TGTGCCACCAGCGACTATGACAGTTCAACTAATGAAAAACTGTTTTTT. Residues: CATSDYDSSTNEKLFF.

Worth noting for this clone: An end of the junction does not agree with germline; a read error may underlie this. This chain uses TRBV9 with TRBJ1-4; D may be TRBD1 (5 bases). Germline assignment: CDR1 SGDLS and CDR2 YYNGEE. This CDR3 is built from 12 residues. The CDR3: CASSGGTVGYYF. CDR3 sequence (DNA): TGTGCCAGCAGTGGTGGGACCGTTGGTTACTATTTT.

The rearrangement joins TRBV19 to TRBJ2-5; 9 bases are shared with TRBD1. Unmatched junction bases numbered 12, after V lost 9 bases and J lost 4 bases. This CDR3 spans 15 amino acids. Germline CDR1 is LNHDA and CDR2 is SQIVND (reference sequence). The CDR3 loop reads CASDRGGPSRETQYF. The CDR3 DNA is TGTGCCAGCGACAGGGGGGGGCCGTCCAGAGAGACCCAGTACTTC.

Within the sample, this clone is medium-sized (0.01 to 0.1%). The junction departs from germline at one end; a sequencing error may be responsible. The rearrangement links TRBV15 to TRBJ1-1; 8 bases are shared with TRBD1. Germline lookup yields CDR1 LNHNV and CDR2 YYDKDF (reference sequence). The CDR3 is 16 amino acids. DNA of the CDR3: TGTGCCACCAGCAGAGACCGATGGACAGGGAACCCTGAAGCTTTCTTT. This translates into CATSRDRWTGNPEAFF.

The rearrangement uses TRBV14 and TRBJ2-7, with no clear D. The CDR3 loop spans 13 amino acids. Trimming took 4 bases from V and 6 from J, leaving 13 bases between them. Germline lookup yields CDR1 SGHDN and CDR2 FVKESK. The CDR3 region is CASSPRRIGEQYF. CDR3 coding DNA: TGTGCCAGCAGCCCCCGCCGGATCGGCGAGCAGTACTTC. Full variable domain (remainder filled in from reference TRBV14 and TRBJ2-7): EAGVTQFPSHSVIEKGQTVTLRCDPISGHDNLYWYRRVMGKEIKFLLHFVKESKQDESGMPNNRFLAERTGGTYSTLKVQPAELEDSGVYFCASSPRRIGEQYFGPGTRLTVT.

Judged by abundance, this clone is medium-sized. The CDR3 DNA sequence: TGCGCCAGCAGTCAACTTTCAACCCCCCAGGGGGCGGTTGTGATGAACACTGAAGCTTTCTTT. Translation gives CASSQLSTPQGAVVMNTEAFF. This sequence joins TRBV23-1 and TRBJ1-1; TRBD1 agrees at 8 bases. TRBV23-1 is assigned to the ORF class and has an uncertain function. The CDR3 totals 21 residues. V shed 2 bases, J shed 0 bases, and the junction held 20 bases outside the gene matches.

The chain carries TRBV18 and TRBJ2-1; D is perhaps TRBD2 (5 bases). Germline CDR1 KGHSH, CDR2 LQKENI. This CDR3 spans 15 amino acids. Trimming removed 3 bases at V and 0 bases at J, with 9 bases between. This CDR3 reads CASSPGVSSYNEQFF. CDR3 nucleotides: TGTGCCAGCTCACCCGGGGTTAGCTCCTACAATGAGCAGTTCTTC. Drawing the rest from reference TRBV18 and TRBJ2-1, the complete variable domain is NAGVMQNPRHLVRRRGQEARLRCSPMKGHSHVYWYRQLPEEGLKFMVYLQKENIIDESGMPKERFSAEFPKEGPSILRIQQVVRGDSAAYFCASSPGVSSYNEQFFGPGTRLTVL.

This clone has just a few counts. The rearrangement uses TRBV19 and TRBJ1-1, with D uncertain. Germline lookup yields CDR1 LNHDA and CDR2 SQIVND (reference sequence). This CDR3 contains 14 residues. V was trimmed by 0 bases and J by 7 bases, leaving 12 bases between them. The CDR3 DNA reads TGTGCCAGTAGTATAGATGGCGGGTGGAATGAAGCTTTCTTT. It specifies CASSIDGGWNEAFF.

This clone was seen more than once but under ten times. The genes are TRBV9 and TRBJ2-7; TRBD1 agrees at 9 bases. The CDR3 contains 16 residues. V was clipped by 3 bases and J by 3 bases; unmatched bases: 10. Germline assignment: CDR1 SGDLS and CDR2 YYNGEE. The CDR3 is CASSGPWDRDLYEQYF. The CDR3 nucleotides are TGTGCCAGCAGCGGGCCCTGGGACAGGGACCTCTACGAGCAGTACTTC.

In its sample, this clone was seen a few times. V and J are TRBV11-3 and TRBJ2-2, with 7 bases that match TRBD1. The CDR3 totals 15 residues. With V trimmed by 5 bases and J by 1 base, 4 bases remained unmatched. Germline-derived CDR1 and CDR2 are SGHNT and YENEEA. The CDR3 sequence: CASSLTGVNTGELFF. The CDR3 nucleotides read TGTGCCAGCAGCCTCACAGGGGTGAACACCGGGGAGCTGTTTTTT.

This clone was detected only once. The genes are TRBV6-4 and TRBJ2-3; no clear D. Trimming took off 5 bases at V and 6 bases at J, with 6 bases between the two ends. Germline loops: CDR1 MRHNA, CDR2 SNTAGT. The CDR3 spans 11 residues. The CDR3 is CASSSWDTQYF. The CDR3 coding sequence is TGTGCCAGCAGTTCTTGGGATACGCAGTATTTT.

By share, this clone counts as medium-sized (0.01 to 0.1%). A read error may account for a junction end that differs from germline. The chain's CDR3 is CASSLDRGSAGNTIYF. CDR3 nucleotides: TGTGCCAGCAGCCTAGACAGGGGTTCGGCTGGAAACACCATATATTTT. V usage is TRBV11-3 and J usage is TRBJ1-3, with 8 nucleotides matching TRBD1. The CDR3 totals 16 residues. CDR1 and CDR2 (germline): SGHNT, YENEEA.

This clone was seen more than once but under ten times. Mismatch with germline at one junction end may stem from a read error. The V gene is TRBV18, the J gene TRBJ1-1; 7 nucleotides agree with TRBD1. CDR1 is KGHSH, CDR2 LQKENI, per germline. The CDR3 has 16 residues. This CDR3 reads CASSPLETGMNTEAFF. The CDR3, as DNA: TGTGCCAGCTCTCCACTTGAGACAGGGATGAACACTGAAGCTTTCTTT.

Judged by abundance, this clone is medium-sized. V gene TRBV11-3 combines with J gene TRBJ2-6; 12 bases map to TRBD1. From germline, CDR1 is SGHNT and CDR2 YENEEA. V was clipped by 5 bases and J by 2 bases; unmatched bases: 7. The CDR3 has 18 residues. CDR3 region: CASSPRDRGLAGANVLTF. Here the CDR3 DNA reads TGTGCCAGCAGCCCCCGGGACAGGGGGCTCGCTGGGGCCAACGTCCTGACTTTC. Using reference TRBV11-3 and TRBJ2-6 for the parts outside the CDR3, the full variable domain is EAGVVQSPRYKIIEKKQPVAFWCNPISGHNTLYWYLQNLGQGPELLIRYENEEAVDDSQLPKDRFSAERLKGVDSTLKIQPAELGDSAVYLCASSPRDRGLAGANVLTFGAGSRLTVL.

CDR3 in amino acids: CASISGGRSNEQFF. In DNA, the CDR3 is TGTGCCAGCATTAGCGGGGGAAGATCCAATGAGCAGTTCTTC. The chain joins TRBV12-5 to TRBJ2-1, with TRBD2 identical over 9 bases. The CDR3 loop spans 14 amino acids. Germline lookup yields CDR1 LGHNT and CDR2 FRNRAP.

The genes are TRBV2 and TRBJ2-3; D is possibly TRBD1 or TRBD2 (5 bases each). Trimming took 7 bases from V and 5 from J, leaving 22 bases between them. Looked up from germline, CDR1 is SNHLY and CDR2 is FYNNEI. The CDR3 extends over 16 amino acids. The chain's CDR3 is CASIPWDGNVVDTQYF. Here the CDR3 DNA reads TGTGCCAGCATCCCATGGGACGGTAATGTTGTAGATACGCAGTATTTT.

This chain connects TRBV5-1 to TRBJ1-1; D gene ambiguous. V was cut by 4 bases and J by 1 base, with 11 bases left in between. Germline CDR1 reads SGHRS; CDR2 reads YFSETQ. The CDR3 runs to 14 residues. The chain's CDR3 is CASSPGPTNTEAFF. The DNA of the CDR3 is TGCGCCAGCAGCCCCGGGCCTACGAACACTGAAGCTTTCTTT.

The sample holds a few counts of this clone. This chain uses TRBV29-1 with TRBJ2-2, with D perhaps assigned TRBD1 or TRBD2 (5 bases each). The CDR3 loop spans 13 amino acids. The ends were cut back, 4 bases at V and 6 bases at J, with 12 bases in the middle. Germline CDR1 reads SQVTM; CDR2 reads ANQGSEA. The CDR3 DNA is TGCAGCGTTGGTGATCGGGGCGCCGGGGAGCTGTTTTTT. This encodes CSVGDRGAGELFF.

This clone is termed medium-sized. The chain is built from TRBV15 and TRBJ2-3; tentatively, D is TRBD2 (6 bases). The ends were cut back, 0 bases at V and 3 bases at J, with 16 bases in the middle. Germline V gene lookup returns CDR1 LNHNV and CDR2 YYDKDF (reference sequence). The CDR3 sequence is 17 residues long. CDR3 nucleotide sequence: TGTGCCACCAGCAGAGACGATGGGGGGTTCCTTACAGATACGCAGTATTTT. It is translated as CATSRDDGGFLTDTQYF.

CDR3 DNA sequence: TGCAGCGTTGAATCAATTGACACAGGGACCTACGAGCAGTACTTC. It yields the protein CSVESIDTGTYEQYF. The chain is built from TRBV29-1 and TRBJ2-7; possible D gene TRBD1, 6 bases. The V and J ends lost 2 bases and 2 bases respectively, with 16 bases between them. CDR1 and CDR2 (germline): SQVTM, ANQGSEA. This CDR3 contains 15 residues.

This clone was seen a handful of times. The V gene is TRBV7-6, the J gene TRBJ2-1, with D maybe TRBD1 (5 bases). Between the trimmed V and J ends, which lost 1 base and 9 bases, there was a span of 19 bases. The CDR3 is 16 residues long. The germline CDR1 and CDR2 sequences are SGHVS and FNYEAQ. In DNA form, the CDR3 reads TGTGCCAGCAGCTTAGATCCCCAGGGAACCTATGGTGAGCAGTTCTTC. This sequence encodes CASSLDPQGTYGEQFF. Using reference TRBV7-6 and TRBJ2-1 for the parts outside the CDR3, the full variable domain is GAGVSQSPRYKVTKRGQDVALRCDPISGHVSLYWYRQALGQGPEFLTYFNYEAQQDKSGLPNDRFSAERPEGSISTLTIQRTEQRDSAMYRCASSLDPQGTYGEQFFGPGTRLTVL.

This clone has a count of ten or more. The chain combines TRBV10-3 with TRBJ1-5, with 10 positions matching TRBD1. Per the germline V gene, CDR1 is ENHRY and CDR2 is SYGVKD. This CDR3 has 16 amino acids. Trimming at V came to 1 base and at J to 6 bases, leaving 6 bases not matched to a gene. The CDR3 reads CAISEFQDRGSQPQHF. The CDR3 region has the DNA TGTGCCATCAGTGAGTTCCAGGACAGGGGGTCTCAGCCCCAGCATTTT.

The CDR3 protein is CASSRLAGAHGNEQFF. CDR3 coding DNA: TGTGCCAGCAGCCGACTAGCGGGGGCCCATGGGAATGAGCAGTTCTTC. J is TRBJ2-1 and V is TRBV7-5; the table names TRBD2, a call not compared with the DNA. TRBV7-5 represents a pseudogene. The CDR3 extends over 16 amino acids.

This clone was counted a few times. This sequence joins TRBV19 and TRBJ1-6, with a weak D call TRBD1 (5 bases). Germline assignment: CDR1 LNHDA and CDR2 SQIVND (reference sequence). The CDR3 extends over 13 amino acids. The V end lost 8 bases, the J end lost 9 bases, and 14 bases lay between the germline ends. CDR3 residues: CASGEGLSSPLHF. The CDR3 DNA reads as TGTGCCAGTGGGGAGGGGTTAAGTTCACCCCTCCACTTT.

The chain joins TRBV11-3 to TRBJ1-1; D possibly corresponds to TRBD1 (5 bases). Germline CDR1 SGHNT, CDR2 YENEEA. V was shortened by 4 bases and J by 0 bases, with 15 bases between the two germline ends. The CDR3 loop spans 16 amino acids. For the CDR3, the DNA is TGTGCCAGCAGCTCGCAGGGAAGTCCTCTGAACACTGAAGCTTTCTTT. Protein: CASSSQGSPLNTEAFF.